This TCR beta chain was captured by sequencing in a study of OX40 agonist ivuxolimab in advanced cancers. Study context: Each patient was given ivuxolimab into a vein every 2 weeks, at 0.01 to 10 mg/kg. Findings of the study overall: At doses 0.1 to 3.0 mg/kg, CD4+ and CD8+ clones expanded.

CDR3 length: 14 residues. The V gene lost 5 bases and the J gene lost 1 base, with 11 bases spanning the gap. Germline V CDR1 and CDR2: SGHTA, FQGNSA. Repertoires were generated with immunoSEQ multiplex PCR, while TCRdb's copy carries only in-frame clones and drops some. The data hold under 50,000 clones, with roughly 85% observed a single time. Patients had blood sampled at baseline and again on cycle 4 day 1 and cycle 7 day 1. About this clone itself: Its target is not known. The sample has other DNA sequences that encode this CDR3 too.

This sequence originates from an adult with an advanced solid tumor such as melanoma, head and neck, liver or kidney cancer. This sample comprised CD4+ or CD8+ T cells sorted from blood, obtained in a trial of the OX40 agonist ivuxolimab. This sequence joins TRBV7-2 and TRBJ1-1; D is possibly TRBD1 (5 bases). DNA of the CDR3: TGTGCCAGCAGCCTGGCCGGGGGGAACACTGAAGCTTTCTTT. Protein sequence: CASSLAGGNTEAFF.